Each of the 18 T cell receptor beta chains below was sequenced from the same sample in a study of blood T cell repertoires in COVID-19. The protocol was immunoSEQ multiplex PCR, while the TCRdb copy is restricted to in-frame clones and leaves out a portion. The data hold 90,000 to 150,000 clones, with approximately 90% observed a single time. Sequencing input: peripheral blood. Source of these receptors: a woman in her fifties or sixties with acute or convalescent COVID-19.

This clone was seen more than once but under ten times. The CDR3 is CASSATGSARDEQYF. The CDR3 DNA reads as TGTGCCAGCAGCGCCACAGGGTCGGCTAGGGACGAGCAGTACTTC. V gene TRBV11-2 combines with J gene TRBJ2-7; weak D call: TRBD1 (6 bases). V lost 5 bases, J lost 5 bases, and 19 bases lay in between. Germline V gene data show CDR1 as SGHAT and CDR2 as FQNNGV. CDR3 length: 15 amino acids.

This chain connects TRBV30 to TRBJ2-3, with 9 bases lining up with TRBD2. With V trimmed by 2 bases and J by 3 bases, 9 bases remained unmatched. The CDR3 spans 16 residues. Germline V gives CDR1 GTSNPN, CDR2 SVGIG (reference sequence). The chain's CDR3 is CAWSRLAAGSTDTQYF. CDR3 coding DNA: TGTGCCTGGAGTAGACTAGCGGCGGGTTCAACAGATACGCAGTATTTT.

This clone was detected a few times. The CDR3 nucleotides are TGTGCCAGCATCATAGATAAAACTAACTATGGCTACACCTTC. Amino acids: CASIIDKTNYGYTF. The chain is built from TRBV7-2 and TRBJ1-2; no reliable D call. Trimming pared 7 bases from V and 0 bases from J, leaving 12 bases between. CDR1 is SGHTA, CDR2 FQGNSA, per germline. The CDR3 sequence is 14 residues long.

CDR3 nucleotides: TGTGCCAGCAGTTTGGGACAGCGAAACACCATATATTTT. It is translated as CASSLGQRNTIYF. J is TRBJ1-3 and V is TRBV12-3 or TRBV12-4, with 7 bases fitting TRBD1. The CDR3 has 13 residues. V trimming: 3 bases; J trimming: 5 bases; junction bases outside the gene matches: 1.

This clone was recorded once. The chain recombines TRBV21-1 with TRBJ1-3. TRBV21-1 is tagged as a pseudogene. The CDR3 consists of 20 residues. The CDR3 loop reads CASSTSVLGGDYSTGNTIYF. CDR3 nucleotide sequence: TGTGCCAGCAGCACCTCGGTCCTAGGCGGCGATTACTCCACTGGAAACACCATATATTTT.

V gene TRBV18 combines with J gene TRBJ2-7, with a weak D call TRBD2 (6 bases). The CDR3 extends over 17 amino acids. Germline lookup yields CDR1 KGHSH and CDR2 LQKENI. Between the trimmed V and J ends, which lost 2 bases and 0 bases, there was a span of 17 bases. For the CDR3, the DNA is TGTGCCAGCTCACCAATTAGCGGCGGCCTAAGCTCCTACGAGCAGTACTTC. Amino acid sequence: CASSPISGGLSSYEQYF.

The chain carries TRBV5-6 and TRBJ2-7; 9 nucleotides line up with TRBD2. CDR3 length: 14 residues. The ends lost 6 bases at V and 3 bases at J; junction bases unmatched: 7. Germline V lookup: CDR1 SGHDT, CDR2 YYEEEE. The CDR3 loop reads CASTPSGDGYEQYF. The CDR3 bases are TGTGCCAGCACCCCTAGCGGGGATGGCTACGAGCAGTACTTC.

This chain links TRBV20-1 with TRBJ2-7; D may be TRBD2 (6 bases). Germline CDR1 DFQATT, CDR2 SNEGSKA (reference sequence). This CDR3 region has 14 residues. V gave up 3 bases and J gave up 2 bases, with 14 bases separating them. The chain's CDR3 is CSASTGSGPYEQYF. CDR3 DNA: TGCAGTGCTAGTACGGGTAGCGGACCCTACGAGCAGTACTTC.

The chain recombines TRBV18 with TRBJ1-5; 11 nucleotides match TRBD1. Trimming cost V 3 bases and J 3 bases; bases outside gene matches: 4. Germline V gives CDR1 KGHSH, CDR2 LQKENI. The CDR3 is made up of 16 amino acids. The CDR3 nucleotides are TGTGCCAGCTCACCTAGGGACAGGGGGGACAATCAGCCCCAGCATTTT. This encodes CASSPRDRGDNQPQHF.

V usage is TRBV10-3 and J usage is TRBJ1-5, with a possible D match to TRBD1 (6 bases). CDR3 length equals 15 residues. The V gene lost 3 bases and the J gene lost 2 bases, with 11 bases spanning the gap. Germline loops: CDR1 ENHRY, CDR2 SYGVKD. The CDR3 DNA follows: TGTGCCATCAGTGAAGGGGGGGATGGCAATCAGCCCCAGCATTTT. It encodes CAISEGGDGNQPQHF.

The chain links TRBV5-4 to TRBJ2-5; D gene ambiguous. The CDR3 consists of 13 residues. Trimming shortened V by 5 bases and J by 2 bases, and 10 bases separated the two germline ends. Germline CDR1 reads SGHNT; CDR2 reads YYREEE (reference sequence). As DNA, the CDR3 is TGTGCCAGCAGTCAGGATTGGCAAGAGACCCAGTACTTC. It translates to CASSQDWQETQYF.

The chain employs TRBV10-2 and TRBJ1-1; D not certain. V was trimmed by 2 bases and J by 4 bases, leaving 11 bases between them. CDR3 length: 14 amino acids. Germline V gives CDR1 WSHSY, CDR2 SAAADI. The CDR3 DNA follows: TGCGCCAGCAGTGAGATCGGCAGAGGCACTGAAGCTTTCTTT. This gives the protein CASSEIGRGTEAFF.

This sequence joins TRBV12-3 or TRBV12-4 and TRBJ2-5; 7 nucleotides match TRBD1. This CDR3 spans 13 amino acids. The V gene end was trimmed by 5 bases and the J gene end by 0 bases; junction bases not matched to a gene: 0. The CDR3 spells CASSGQDQETQYF. CDR3 sequence (DNA): TGTGCCAGCAGTGGACAGGACCAAGAGACCCAGTACTTC.

The chain couples TRBV4-3 to TRBJ2-1, with a weak D call TRBD2 (6 bases). This CDR3 spans 17 amino acids. Trimming took 6 bases from V and 8 from J, leaving 26 bases between them. CDR1 is LGHNA, CDR2 YSLEER, per germline. This CDR3 reads CASSPAGVADPLDEQFF. CDR3 in DNA: TGCGCCAGCAGTCCTGCCGGAGTAGCGGACCCCTTGGATGAGCAGTTCTTC.

V is TRBV12-5 and J is TRBJ2-1; 8 bases are shared with TRBD1. The CDR3 extends over 17 amino acids. In germline, CDR1 is LGHNT, CDR2 FRNRAP. The junction had 7 bases not matched to a gene; V was cut back by 1 base and J by 2 bases. This CDR3 is CASGLALGQGPYNEQFF. CDR3 DNA sequence: TGTGCTAGTGGTTTGGCCCTCGGACAGGGCCCCTACAATGAGCAGTTCTTC. Drawing the rest from reference TRBV12-5 and TRBJ2-1, the complete variable domain is DARVTQTPRHKVTEMGQEVTMRCQPILGHNTVFWYRQTMMQGLELLAYFRNRAPLDDSGMPKDRFSAEMPDATLATLKIQPSEPRDSAVYFCASGLALGQGPYNEQFFGPGTRLTVL.

The chain recombines TRBV30 with TRBJ1-2; 9 nucleotides align to TRBD1. The CDR3 totals 15 residues. The V gene's germline CDR1 is GTSNPN and CDR2 SVGIG (reference sequence). Losses at the gene ends were 7 bases for V and 2 bases for J; bases not matched to a gene: 11. The chain's CDR3 is CASQIPGQGNYGYTF. The CDR3, as DNA: TGTGCCTCGCAAATTCCGGGACAGGGAAACTATGGCTACACCTTC.

Here the CDR3 reads CASSARPTGANYGYTF. The CDR3 nucleotides read TGTGCCAGTAGTGCCCGACCTACAGGGGCTAACTATGGCTACACCTTC. The rearrangement joins TRBV19 to TRBJ1-2; TRBD1 matches at 7 bases. This CDR3 is built from 16 residues. CDR1 and CDR2 (germline): LNHDA, SQIVND (reference sequence). Trimming took 5 bases from V and 0 from J; bases not matched to a gene: 9.

This sequence joins TRBV28 and TRBJ2-7, with 8 bases fitting TRBD2. Germline assignment: CDR1 MDHEN and CDR2 SYDVKM. The V gene end was trimmed by 2 bases and the J gene end by 0 bases; junction bases not matched to a gene: 3. The CDR3 loop spans 15 amino acids. CDR3 bases: TGTGCCAGCAGTTTACGGGGGGGGATCTCCTACGAGCAGTACTTC. This sequence encodes CASSLRGGISYEQYF.